A single sample is the source of the 14 T cell receptor beta chains below, sequenced in a study of blood T cell repertoires in COVID-19. Some clones are missing from TCRdb's copy, which holds only in-frame ones; the method was immunoSEQ multiplex PCR. The data show approximately 170,000 clones, with about 87% seen just once and about 4% held by the top ten. The sample consisted of peripheral blood. These receptors all come from a man younger than 35 with active or convalescent COVID-19.

This chain uses TRBV27 with TRBJ2-7; no clear D gene. V gave up 0 bases and J gave up 0 bases, with 6 bases separating them. This CDR3 has 14 amino acids. CDR1 MNHEY and CDR2 SMNVEV come from the germline V gene (reference sequence). The CDR3 DNA follows: TGTGCCAGCAGTTTATCCCCCTACTCCTACGAGCAGTACGTC. It encodes CASSLSPYSYEQYV.

The chain has TRBV24-1 and TRBJ2-7, with D perhaps TRBD1 (6 bases). V lost 12 bases, J lost 4 bases, and 15 bases lay in between. Germline V CDR1 and CDR2: KGHDR, SFDVKD. The CDR3 is made up of 12 amino acids. The CDR3 spells CAVEDRNYEQYF. CDR3 sequence (DNA): TGTGCCGTTGAGGACAGAAATTACGAGCAGTACTTC.

The chain joins TRBV6-6 to TRBJ2-3, with 14 positions matching TRBD2. The J segment lost 6 bases and the V segment lost 5 bases, leaving 16 bases of the junction unmatched. The CDR3 sequence is 19 residues long. Germline CDR1 is MNHNY and CDR2 is SVGAGI (reference sequence). The CDR3 coding sequence is TGTGCCAGCAGTCAGAAAAACCCGGGACTAGCGGGAGCAAGGGATACGCAGTATTTT. Translation: CASSQKNPGLAGARDTQYF.

This clone came up a few times. This chain connects TRBV19 to TRBJ2-2, with D possibly matching TRBD2 (6 bases). The CDR3 is 15 amino acids. The V gene lost 2 bases and the J gene lost 6 bases, with 13 bases spanning the gap. Germline CDR1 is LNHDA and CDR2 is SQIVND (reference sequence). The CDR3 nucleotides are TGTGCCAGTAGTATATGGGATAGCGGAGCCGGGGAGCTGTTTTTT. Translation gives CASSIWDSGAGELFF.

V usage is TRBV7-2 and J usage is TRBJ1-4, with 7 bases lining up with TRBD1. CDR1 is SGHTA and CDR2 is FQGNSA in the germline V gene. V dropped 1 base and J dropped 5; count of bases not matched to a gene: 4. The CDR3 covers 15 residues. DNA of the CDR3: TGTGCCAGCAGCTTAGTGGGACAGATAAATGAAAAACTGTTTTTT. It is translated as CASSLVGQINEKLFF.

The chain uses TRBV5-1 and TRBJ2-2, with D maybe TRBD1 (5 bases). Germline loops: CDR1 SGHRS, CDR2 YFSETQ. This CDR3 is built from 14 residues. Trimming pared 0 bases from V and 4 bases from J, leaving 7 bases between. In nucleotides, the CDR3 is TGCGCCAGCAGCTTGGGACAGTCCACCGGGGAGCTGTTTTTT. Translated, it gives CASSLGQSTGELFF.

The gene calls are TRBV9 and TRBJ1-2; perhaps TRBD1 as D (5 bases). Trimming took 5 bases from V and 3 from J, leaving 11 bases between them. The CDR3 contains 13 residues. The germline CDR1 and CDR2 sequences are SGDLS and YYNGEE. Here the CDR3 reads CASSIQGDYGYTF. In DNA, the CDR3 is TGTGCCAGCAGTATCCAGGGCGACTATGGCTACACCTTC.

The gene calls are TRBV6-5 and TRBJ2-1, with TRBD1 as a possible D gene (6 bases). The V end was cut by 6 bases, the J end by 1 base, with 16 bases between. This CDR3 is 16 amino acids long. Germline lookup yields CDR1 MNHEY and CDR2 SVGAGI. CDR3 nucleotide sequence: TGTGCCAGCAGCTACCGGGGACAAATATCCTACAATGAGCAGTTCTTC. Amino acid sequence: CASSYRGQISYNEQFF.

This clone was seen a single time. The rearrangement uses TRBV30 and TRBJ2-3; a weak D match, TRBD2 (5 bases). This CDR3 comprises 14 residues. V lost 1 base and J 0 bases, leaving 8 bases between the germline ends. Germline values: CDR1 GTSNPN, CDR2 SVGIG (reference sequence). CDR3: CAWSAGSSTDTQYF. DNA for the CDR3: TGTGCCTGGAGTGCGGGATCTAGCACAGATACGCAGTATTTT.

This clone was counted only a few times. J is TRBJ1-2 and V is TRBV2, with a tentative D call TRBD1 (6 bases). Germline CDR1 is SNHLY and CDR2 is FYNNEI. The CDR3 covers 13 residues. V was pared by 6 bases and J by 10 bases, with 18 bases between. The CDR3 nucleotides are TGTGCCAGCAGGGATCGGACAGTTAGGGCCTACACCTTC. As protein: CASRDRTVRAYTF.

The chain recombines TRBV7-7 with TRBJ2-2; possibly TRBD2 for D (6 bases). The CDR3 has 17 residues. V gave up 5 bases and J gave up 3 bases, with 19 bases separating them. The germline V gene has CDR1 SSHAT and CDR2 FNYEAQ (reference sequence). The CDR3 DNA follows: TGTGCCAGCAGCCGTGGGGGAGGCCAGGGTCACACCGGGGAGCTGTTTTTT. It codes for CASSRGGGQGHTGELFF.

This clone was recorded once. The V gene is TRBV28, the J gene TRBJ1-2; weak D call: TRBD1 (5 bases). The V gene lost 7 bases and the J gene lost 4 bases, with 13 bases spanning the gap. The CDR3 totals 13 residues. Germline lookup yields CDR1 MDHEN and CDR2 SYDVKM. The chain's CDR3 is CASTSDRSYGYTF. The CDR3 region has the DNA TGTGCCAGCACCTCCGACAGAAGCTATGGCTACACCTTC.

The chain uses TRBV5-4 and TRBJ2-1, with D possibly TRBD1 on 6 matching bases. This CDR3 comprises 15 residues. V lost 4 bases and J 5 bases, leaving 16 bases between the germline ends. Germline V gene sequence: CDR1 SGHNT, CDR2 YYREEE (reference sequence). DNA for the CDR3: TGTGCCAGCAGCCGTACAGGGCACATAAACAATGAGCAGTTCTTC. Protein sequence: CASSRTGHINNEQFF.

CDR3 protein: CASSQEDRGHPGYTF. The CDR3 coding sequence is TGTGCCAGCAGCCAAGAAGACAGGGGTCACCCTGGCTACACCTTC. The chain links TRBV3-1 (or the pseudogene TRBV3-2) to TRBJ1-2; 8 positions agree with TRBD1. CDR1 LGHDT and CDR2 YNNKEL come from the germline V gene (reference sequence). The CDR3 is 15 amino acids. The V gene end was trimmed by 0 bases and the J gene end by 7 bases; junction bases not matched to a gene: 7.